One sample yielded the 6 T cell receptor beta chains listed below, sequenced in a study of T cell responses to AZD1222 COVID-19 vaccine (dated by TCRdb to the early 2020s). What the time point label conveys for this sample: baseline before first vaccination. Libraries were built with the immunoSEQ multiplex PCR assay. TCRdb retrieved this table from immuneACCESS and kept in-frame rearrangements only. Not all clones are present; in checked studies, unresolved V genes account for under half, and no reason is known for the remainder. This sample has 120,000 to 150,000 clones in its table, and about 92% of those were observed once. Around 5% of the sample lies in the top ten. The sample consisted of peripheral blood, taken on day 0 of AZD1222 vaccination. All receptors derive from an adult in good health.

Notes on this clone: Its ends do not fully match the called genes, so a read error is possible. V is TRBV7-7 and J is TRBJ2-7; perhaps TRBD1 as D (6 bases). Germline loops: CDR1 SSHAT, CDR2 FNYEAQ (reference sequence). The CDR3 totals 15 residues. CDR3: CASSLGAFPSDEQYF. CDR3 DNA sequence: TGTGCTAGCAGCTTGGGGGCCTTCCCCTCGGACGAGCAGTACTTC.

In this sample, this clone turned up once. V gene TRBV5-8 combines with J gene TRBJ2-1, with D possibly TRBD2 on 5 matching bases. V lost 2 bases to trimming and J lost 0 bases, with 9 bases between them. The CDR3 consists of 15 residues. The germline V gene encodes CDR1 SGHTS and CDR2 YDEGEE. CDR3 residues: CASSFRGSSYNEQFF. CDR3 in DNA: TGTGCCAGCAGCTTTAGAGGGAGCTCCTACAATGAGCAGTTCTTC.

The chain employs TRBV7-2 and TRBJ2-1; TRBD2 might be the D (6 bases). CDR3 length: 15 amino acids. Trimming stripped 0 bases from V and 3 bases from J, with 9 bases between. Germline V gene lookup returns CDR1 SGHTA and CDR2 FQGNSA. The CDR3 bases are TGTGCCAGCAGCTTAGCGGGAGGCAACTACAATGAGCAGTTCTTC. It translates to CASSLAGGNYNEQFF.

This chain links TRBV28 with TRBJ1-5; D gene uncertain. The CDR3 totals 14 residues. Trimming shortened V by 4 bases and J by 0 bases, and 7 bases separated the two germline ends. Germline-derived CDR1 and CDR2 are MDHEN and SYDVKM. The CDR3 reads CASSYPVSNQPQHF. In nucleotides, the CDR3 is TGTGCCAGCAGTTACCCAGTTAGCAATCAGCCCCAGCATTTT.

V is TRBV19 and J is TRBJ1-3; TRBD1 agrees at 9 bases. The length of the CDR3 is 17 residues. Germline CDR1 reads LNHDA; CDR2 reads SQIVND (reference sequence). V lost 2 bases, J lost 0 bases, and 5 bases stayed unmatched. The CDR3, as DNA: TGTGCCAGTAGTATACGGACAGGGGACAACTCTGGAAACACCATATATTTT. This translates into CASSIRTGDNSGNTIYF.

The V call is TRBV6-2 or TRBV6-3, the J call TRBJ2-1; TRBD1 matches at 9 bases. The CDR3 contains 13 residues. The J segment lost 7 bases and the V segment lost 5 bases, leaving 3 bases of the junction unmatched. The V gene's germline CDR1 is MNHEY and CDR2 SVGEGT. CDR3 nucleotides: TGTGCCAGCAGTCTCGGACAGGGGAATGAGCAGTTCTTC. This gives the protein CASSLGQGNEQFF.